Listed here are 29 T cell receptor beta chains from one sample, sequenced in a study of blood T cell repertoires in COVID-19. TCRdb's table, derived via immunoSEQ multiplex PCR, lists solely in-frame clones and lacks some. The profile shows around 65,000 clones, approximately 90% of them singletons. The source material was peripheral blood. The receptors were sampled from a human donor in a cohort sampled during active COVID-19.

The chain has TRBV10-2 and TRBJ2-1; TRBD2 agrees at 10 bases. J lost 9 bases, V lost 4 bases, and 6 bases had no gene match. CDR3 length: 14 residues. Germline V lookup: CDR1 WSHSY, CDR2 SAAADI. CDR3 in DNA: TGCGCCAGCAGTGGCCTAGCGGGAGCGAGTGAGCAGTTCTTC. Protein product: CASSGLAGASEQFF.

CDR3 region: CASSLGGTETYGYTF. As DNA, the CDR3 is TGCGCCAGCAGCTTGGGGGGGACAGAAACCTATGGCTACACCTTC. This chain links TRBV5-1 with TRBJ1-2, with 7 bases identical to TRBD1. The CDR3 consists of 15 residues. CDR1 is SGHRS, CDR2 YFSETQ, per germline. The trim removed 0 bases at V and 4 bases at J, leaving 6 bases unmatched.

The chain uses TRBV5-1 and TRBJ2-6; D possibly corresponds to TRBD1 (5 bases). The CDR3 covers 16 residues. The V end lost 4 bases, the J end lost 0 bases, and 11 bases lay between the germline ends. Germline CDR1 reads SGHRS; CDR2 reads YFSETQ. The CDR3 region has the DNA TGCGCCAGCAGCGTACAGGTACCCTCTGGGGCCAACGTCCTGACTTTC. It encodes CASSVQVPSGANVLTF. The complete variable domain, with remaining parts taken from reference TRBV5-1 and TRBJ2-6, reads KAGVTQTPRYLIKTRGQQVTLSCSPISGHRSVSWYQQTPGQGLQFLFEYFSETQRNKGNFPGRFSGRQFSNSRSEMNVSTLELGDSALYLCASSVQVPSGANVLTFGAGSRLTVL.

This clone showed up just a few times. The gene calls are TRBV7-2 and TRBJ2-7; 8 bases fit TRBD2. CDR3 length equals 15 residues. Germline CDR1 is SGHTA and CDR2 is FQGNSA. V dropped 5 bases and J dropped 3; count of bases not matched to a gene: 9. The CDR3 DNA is TGTGCCAGCAGCCCCCGGGGGGCGGGGGGCTACGAGCAGTACTTC. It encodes CASSPRGAGGYEQYF.

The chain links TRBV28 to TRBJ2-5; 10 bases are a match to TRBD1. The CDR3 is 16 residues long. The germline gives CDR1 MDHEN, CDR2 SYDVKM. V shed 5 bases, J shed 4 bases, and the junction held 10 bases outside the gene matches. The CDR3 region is CASSETDRGDPETQYF. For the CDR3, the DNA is TGTGCCAGCAGTGAGACGGACAGGGGGGATCCAGAGACCCAGTACTTC.

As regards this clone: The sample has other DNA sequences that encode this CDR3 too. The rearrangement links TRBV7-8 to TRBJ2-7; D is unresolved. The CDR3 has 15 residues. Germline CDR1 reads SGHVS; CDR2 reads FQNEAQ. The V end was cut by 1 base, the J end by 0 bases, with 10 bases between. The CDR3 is CASSLGAGSSYEQYF. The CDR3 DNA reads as TGTGCCAGCAGCTTAGGGGCAGGTAGCTCCTACGAGCAGTACTTC. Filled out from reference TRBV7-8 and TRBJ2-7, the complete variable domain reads GAGVSQSPRYKVAKRGQDVALRCDPISGHVSLFWYQQALGQGPEFLTYFQNEAQLDKSGLPSDRFFAERPEGSVSTLKIQRTQQEDSAVYLCASSLGAGSSYEQYFGPGTRLTVT.

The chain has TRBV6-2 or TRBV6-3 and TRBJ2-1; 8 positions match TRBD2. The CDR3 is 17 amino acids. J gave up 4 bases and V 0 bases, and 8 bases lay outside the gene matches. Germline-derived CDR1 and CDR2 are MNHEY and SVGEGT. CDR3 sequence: CASSYSSPAGVYNEQFF. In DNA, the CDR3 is TGTGCCAGCAGTTACTCGAGTCCAGCGGGAGTATACAATGAGCAGTTCTTC.

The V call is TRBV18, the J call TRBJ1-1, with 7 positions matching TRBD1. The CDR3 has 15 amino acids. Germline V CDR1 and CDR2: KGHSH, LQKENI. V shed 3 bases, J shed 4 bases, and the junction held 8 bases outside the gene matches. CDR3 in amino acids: CASSPQGDSTTEAFF. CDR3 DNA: TGTGCCAGCTCACCTCAGGGGGACAGTACCACTGAAGCTTTCTTT. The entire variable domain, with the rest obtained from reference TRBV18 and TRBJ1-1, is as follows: NAGVMQNPRHLVRRRGQEARLRCSPMKGHSHVYWYRQLPEEGLKFMVYLQKENIIDESGMPKERFSAEFPKEGPSILRIQQVVRGDSAAYFCASSPQGDSTTEAFFGQGTRLTVV.

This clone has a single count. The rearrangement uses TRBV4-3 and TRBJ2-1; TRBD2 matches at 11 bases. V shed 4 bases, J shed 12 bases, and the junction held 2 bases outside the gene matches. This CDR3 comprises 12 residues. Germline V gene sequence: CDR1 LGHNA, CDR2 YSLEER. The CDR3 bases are TGCGCCAGCAGCCGGGGGACTAGCGGGCAGTTCTTC. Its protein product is CASSRGTSGQFF.

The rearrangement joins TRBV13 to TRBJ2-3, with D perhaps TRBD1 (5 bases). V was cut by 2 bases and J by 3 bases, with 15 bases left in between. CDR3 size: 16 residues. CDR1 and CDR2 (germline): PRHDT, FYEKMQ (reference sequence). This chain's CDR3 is CASSLLRAGWTDTQYF. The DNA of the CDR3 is TGTGCCAGCAGCTTACTTCGGGCAGGGTGGACAGATACGCAGTATTTT.

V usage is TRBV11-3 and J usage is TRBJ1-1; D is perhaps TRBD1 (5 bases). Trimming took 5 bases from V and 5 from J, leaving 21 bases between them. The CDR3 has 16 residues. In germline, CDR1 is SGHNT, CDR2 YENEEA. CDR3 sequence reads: CASSPTRGLTWTEAFF. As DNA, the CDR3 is TGTGCCAGCAGCCCCACAAGGGGCCTGACATGGACTGAAGCTTTCTTT.

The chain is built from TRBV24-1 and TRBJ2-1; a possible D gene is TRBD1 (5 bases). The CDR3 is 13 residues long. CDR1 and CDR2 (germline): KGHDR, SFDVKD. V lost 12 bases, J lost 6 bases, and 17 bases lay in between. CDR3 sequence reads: CAAQGTTVNEQFF. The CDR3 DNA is TGTGCCGCCCAGGGTACAACGGTCAATGAGCAGTTCTTC.

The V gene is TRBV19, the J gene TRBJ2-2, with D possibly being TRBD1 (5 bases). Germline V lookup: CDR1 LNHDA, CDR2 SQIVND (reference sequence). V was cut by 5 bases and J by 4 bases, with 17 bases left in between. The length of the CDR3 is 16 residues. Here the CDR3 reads CASSSRVGAVTGELFF. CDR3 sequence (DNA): TGTGCCAGTAGTTCCCGTGTAGGGGCGGTCACCGGGGAGCTGTTTTTT.

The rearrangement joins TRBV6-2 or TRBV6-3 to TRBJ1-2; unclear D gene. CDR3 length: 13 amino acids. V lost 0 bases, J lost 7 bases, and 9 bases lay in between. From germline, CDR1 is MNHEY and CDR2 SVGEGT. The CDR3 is CASSYSGRAGYTF. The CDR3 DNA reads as TGTGCCAGCAGTTACTCGGGGAGGGCTGGCTACACCTTC.

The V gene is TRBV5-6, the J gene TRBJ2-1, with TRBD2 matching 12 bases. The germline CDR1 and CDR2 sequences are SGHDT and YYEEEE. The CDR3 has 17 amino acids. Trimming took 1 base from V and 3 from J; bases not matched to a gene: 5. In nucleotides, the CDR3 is TGTGCCAGCAGCTTGTTCCTAGCGGGAGGGAACTACAATGAGCAGTTCTTC. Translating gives CASSLFLAGGNYNEQFF.

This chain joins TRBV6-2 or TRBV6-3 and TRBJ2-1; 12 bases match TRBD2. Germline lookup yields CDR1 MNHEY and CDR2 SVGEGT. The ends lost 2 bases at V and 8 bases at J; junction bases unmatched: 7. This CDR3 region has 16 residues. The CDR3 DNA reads TGTGCCAGCAGTTACGCCCCGACTAGCGGGAGATATGAGCAGTTCTTC. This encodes CASSYAPTSGRYEQFF.

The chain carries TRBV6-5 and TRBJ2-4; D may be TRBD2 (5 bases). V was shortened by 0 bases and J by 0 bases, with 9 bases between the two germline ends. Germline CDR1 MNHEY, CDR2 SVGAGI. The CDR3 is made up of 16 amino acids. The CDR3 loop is CASSYSAGLAKNIQYF. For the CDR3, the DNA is TGTGCCAGCAGTTACTCCGCGGGTCTAGCCAAAAACATTCAGTACTTC.

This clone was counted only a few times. This CDR3 is CASSGARSRDIGELFF. The CDR3 DNA reads TGCGCCAGCAGCGGGGCACGTAGCCGGGACATCGGGGAGCTGTTTTTT. The chain recombines TRBV5-1 with TRBJ2-2; a weak D match, TRBD1 (6 bases). The CDR3 consists of 16 residues. CDR1 SGHRS and CDR2 YFSETQ come from the germline V gene. The V end was cut by 4 bases, the J end by 7 bases, with 20 bases between. The entire variable domain, with the rest obtained from reference TRBV5-1 and TRBJ2-2, is as follows: KAGVTQTPRYLIKTRGQQVTLSCSPISGHRSVSWYQQTPGQGLQFLFEYFSETQRNKGNFPGRFSGRQFSNSRSEMNVSTLELGDSALYLCASSGARSRDIGELFFGEGSRLTVL.

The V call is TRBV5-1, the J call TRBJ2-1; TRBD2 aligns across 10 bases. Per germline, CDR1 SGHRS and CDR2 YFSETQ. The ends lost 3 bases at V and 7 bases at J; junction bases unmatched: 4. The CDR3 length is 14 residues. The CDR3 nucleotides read TGCGCCAGCAGCTCCACTAGCGGGAATAATGAGCAGTTCTTC. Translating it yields CASSSTSGNNEQFF.

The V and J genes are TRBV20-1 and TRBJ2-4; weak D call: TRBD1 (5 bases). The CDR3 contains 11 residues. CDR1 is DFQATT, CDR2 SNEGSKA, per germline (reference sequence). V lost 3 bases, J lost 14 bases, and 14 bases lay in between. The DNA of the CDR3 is TGCAGTGCTAGTTCAGGGAACTACAAGTACTTC. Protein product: CSASSGNYKYF.

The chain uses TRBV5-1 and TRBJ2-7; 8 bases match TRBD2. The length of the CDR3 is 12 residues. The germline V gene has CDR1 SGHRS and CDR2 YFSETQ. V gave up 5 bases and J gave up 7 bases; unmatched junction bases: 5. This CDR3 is CASSRAGEEQYF. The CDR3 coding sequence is TGCGCCAGCAGTCGAGCGGGAGAAGAGCAGTACTTC.

CDR3 residues: CASSQSPGVSGANVLTF. CDR3 bases: TGTGCCAGCTCACAATCACCGGGGGTTTCTGGGGCCAACGTCCTGACTTTC. The chain employs TRBV18 and TRBJ2-6, with D perhaps matching TRBD2 (6 bases). Germline V gene data show CDR1 as KGHSH and CDR2 as LQKENI. This CDR3 is 17 amino acids long. V was clipped by 4 bases and J by 1 base, with 14 bases between them.

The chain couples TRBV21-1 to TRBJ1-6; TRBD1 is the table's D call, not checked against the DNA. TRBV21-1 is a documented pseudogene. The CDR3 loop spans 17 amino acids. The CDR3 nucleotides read TGTGCCAGCATTCGACAGGCGAGACTCTCCTATAATTCACCCCTCCACTTT. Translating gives CASIRQARLSYNSPLHF.

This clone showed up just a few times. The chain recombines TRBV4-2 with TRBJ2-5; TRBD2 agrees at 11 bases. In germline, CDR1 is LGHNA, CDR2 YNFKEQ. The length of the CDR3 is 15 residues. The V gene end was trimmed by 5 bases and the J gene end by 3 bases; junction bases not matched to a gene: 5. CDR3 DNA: TGTGCCAGCAGCTTTAGCGGGAGGGAAGAAGAGACCCAGTACTTC. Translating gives CASSFSGREEETQYF.

CDR3 in amino acids: CASSPVRAKNIQYF. The CDR3 bases are TGTGCCAGCAGCCCAGTGCGGGCCAAAAACATTCAGTACTTC. The chain employs TRBV11-3 and TRBJ2-4; D is unclear. This CDR3 contains 14 residues. From germline, CDR1 is SGHNT and CDR2 YENEEA. The V gene lost 5 bases and the J gene lost 1 base, with 9 bases spanning the gap.

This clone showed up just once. The CDR3 DNA sequence: TGTGCCAGCAGCTTATCCTATATATCCTGGGCAGGGGGAAGTACTGAAGCTTTCTTT. This encodes CASSLSYISWAGGSTEAFF. V and J are TRBV7-3 and TRBJ1-1; TRBD1 matches 7 bases. The CDR3 totals 19 residues. V lost 2 bases to trimming and J lost 5 bases; unmatched junction nucleotides: 20. CDR1 SGHTA and CDR2 FQGTGA come from the germline V gene.

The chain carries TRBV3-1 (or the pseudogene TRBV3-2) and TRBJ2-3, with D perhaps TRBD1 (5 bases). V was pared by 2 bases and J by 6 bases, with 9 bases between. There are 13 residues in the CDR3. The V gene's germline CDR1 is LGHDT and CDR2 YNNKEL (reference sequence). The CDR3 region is CASSQIGVDTQYF. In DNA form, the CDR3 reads TGTGCCAGCAGCCAAATAGGGGTCGATACGCAGTATTTT.

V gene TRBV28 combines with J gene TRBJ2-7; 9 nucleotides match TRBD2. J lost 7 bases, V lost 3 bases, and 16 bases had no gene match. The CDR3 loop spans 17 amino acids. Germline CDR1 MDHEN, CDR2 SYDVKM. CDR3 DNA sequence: TGTGCCAGCAGTTTGCGGGAGGGCCCCGCATTATCAGTTGAGCAGTACTTC. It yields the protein CASSLREGPALSVEQYF.

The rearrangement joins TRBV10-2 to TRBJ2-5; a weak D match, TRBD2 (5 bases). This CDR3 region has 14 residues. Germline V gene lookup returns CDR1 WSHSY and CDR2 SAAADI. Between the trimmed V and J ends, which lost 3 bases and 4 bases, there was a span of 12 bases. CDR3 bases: TGCGCCAGCAGTGACCCGGGCGAGGGAGAGACCCAGTACTTC. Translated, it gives CASSDPGEGETQYF.